A selection of T cell receptor beta chains follows, all from one sample in a study of Tregs in tolerant kidney transplant recipients. Sequencing used immunoSEQ multiplex PCR; TCRdb keeps in-frame clones, though not all of them. The data show under 85,000 clones, less than 90% seen once. The sample was CD4+ T cells from blood, taken before the transplant. Every receptor here comes from a human donor who received a combined kidney and bone marrow transplant. CDR3s include the opening cysteine and the closing phenylalanine or tryptophan. The D gene is left open where the match is weak. The size field is filled for only some rows; it gives once, few, many or a size class.

d_gene: .
v_gene: TRBV6-6
j_gene: TRBJ2-2
abundance: .
CDR3aa: CASSPGQNTGELFF
CDR3nt: TGTGCCAGCAGTCCGGGACAGAACACCGGGGAGCTGTTTTTT

d_gene: .
v_gene: TRBV5-4
j_gene: TRBJ1-4
abundance: once
CDR3aa: CASSTMNEKLFF
CDR3nt: TGTGCCAGCAGCACAATGAATGAAAAACTGTTTTTT

d_gene: .
v_gene: TRBV7-8
j_gene: TRBJ2-7
abundance: .
CDR3aa: CASSGRESSYEQYF
CDR3nt: TGTGCCAGCAGCGGCAGGGAAAGCTCCTACGAGCAGTACTTC

d_gene: TRBD2
v_gene: TRBV5-6
j_gene: TRBJ2-3
abundance: once
CDR3aa: CASSFGGGTDTQYF
CDR3nt: TGTGCCAGCAGCTTTGGGGGGGGTACAGATACGCAGTATTTT

d_gene: TRBD2
v_gene: TRBV5-1
j_gene: TRBJ2-7
abundance: .
CDR3aa: CASSFGGRVYEQYF
CDR3nt: TGCGCCAGCAGCTTCGGCGGGAGGGTCTACGAGCAGTACTTC

d_gene: TRBD1
v_gene: TRBV28
j_gene: TRBJ2-7
abundance: .
CDR3aa: CASREVRDRGDEQYF
CDR3nt: TGTGCCAGCAGGGAGGTTCGGGACAGGGGCGACGAGCAGTACTTC

d_gene: TRBD1
v_gene: TRBV2
j_gene: TRBJ2-7
abundance: few
CDR3aa: CASSGGTGGREQYF
CDR3nt: TGTGCCAGCAGTGGAGGGACAGGGGGCCGCGAGCAGTACTTC

d_gene: TRBD2
v_gene: TRBV7-6
j_gene: TRBJ2-5
abundance: few
CDR3aa: CASSLGNSGMETQYF
CDR3nt: TGTGCCAGCAGCTTAGGGAATAGCGGGATGGAGACCCAGTACTTC

d_gene: .
v_gene: TRBV5-1
j_gene: TRBJ2-3
abundance: .
CDR3aa: CASSPWGSGTDTQYF
CDR3nt: TGCGCCAGCAGCCCGTGGGGTAGCGGTACAGATACGCAGTATTTT

d_gene: .
v_gene: TRBV6-6
j_gene: TRBJ2-1
abundance: .
CDR3aa: CASSRDYNEQFF
CDR3nt: TGTGCCAGCAGCCGGGACTACAATGAGCAGTTCTTC

d_gene: TRBD1
v_gene: TRBV6-5
j_gene: TRBJ1-1
abundance: once
CDR3aa: CASSYHMGQGARAFF
CDR3nt: TGTGCCAGCAGTTACCATATGGGACAGGGGGCGCGAGCTTTCTTT

d_gene: .
v_gene: TRBV2
j_gene: TRBJ2-1
abundance: .
CDR3aa: CASSGQYNEQFF
CDR3nt: TGTGCCAGCAGTGGGCAGTACAATGAGCAGTTCTTC

d_gene: TRBD1
v_gene: TRBV15
j_gene: TRBJ2-1
abundance: .
CDR3aa: CATSGLDRGPYNEQFF
CDR3nt: TGTGCCACCAGCGGCCTTGACAGGGGGCCCTACAATGAGCAGTTCTTC

d_gene: TRBD1
v_gene: TRBV7-2
j_gene: TRBJ2-1
abundance: .
CDR3aa: CASLFSGTGYNEQFF
CDR3nt: TGTGCCAGCCTTTTCTCCGGGACAGGGTACAATGAGCAGTTCTTC

d_gene: TRBD2
v_gene: TRBV5-1
j_gene: TRBJ2-7
abundance: .
CDR3aa: CASSFVGREDSYEQYF
CDR3nt: TGCGCCAGCAGCTTTGTGGGCCGGGAGGACTCCTACGAGCAGTACTTC

d_gene: .
v_gene: TRBV19
j_gene: TRBJ1-1
abundance: .
CDR3aa: CASRGGETRPNTEAFF
CDR3nt: TGTGCCAGTCGGGGGGGGGAGACAAGACCAAACACTGAAGCTTTCTTT

d_gene: .
v_gene: TRBV28
j_gene: TRBJ2-2
abundance: .
CDR3aa: CASSLASANTGELFF
CDR3nt: TGTGCCAGCAGTTTAGCTAGCGCGAACACCGGGGAGCTGTTTTTT

d_gene: .
v_gene: TRBV2
j_gene: TRBJ2-1
abundance: .
CDR3aa: CASRLQGDEQFF
CDR3nt: TGTGCCAGCAGACTACAGGGTGACGAGCAGTTCTTC

d_gene: TRBD2
v_gene: TRBV28
j_gene: TRBJ2-7
abundance: .
CDR3aa: CASSLPTSGSYEQYF
CDR3nt: TGTGCCAGCAGTCTCCCGACTAGCGGAAGCTACGAGCAGTACTTC

d_gene: TRBD2
v_gene: TRBV4-2
j_gene: TRBJ2-3
abundance: few
CDR3aa: CASSQDNSGRVNTQYF
CDR3nt: TGTGCCAGCAGCCAAGATAATAGCGGGAGGGTAAATACGCAGTATTTT

d_gene: TRBD2
v_gene: TRBV30
j_gene: TRBJ2-3
abundance: .
CDR3aa: CAWSVPGGTSGRTQYF
CDR3nt: TGTGCCTGGAGTGTACCAGGTGGGACTAGCGGGAGGACGCAGTATTTT

d_gene: .
v_gene: TRBV28
j_gene: TRBJ2-6
abundance: .
CDR3aa: CASSYRDGANVLTF
CDR3nt: TGTGCCAGCAGCTACAGGGACGGGGCCAACGTCCTGACTTTC

d_gene: .
v_gene: TRBV6-5
j_gene: TRBJ2-3
abundance: .
CDR3aa: CASRSGTSTDTQYF
CDR3nt: TGTGCCAGCAGGTCCGGGACTAGCACAGATACGCAGTATTTT

d_gene: .
v_gene: TRBV28
j_gene: TRBJ1-2
abundance: .
CDR3aa: CASRTEDNYGYTF
CDR3nt: TGTGCCAGCAGGACAGAGGATAACTATGGCTACACCTTC

d_gene: .
v_gene: TRBV5-4
j_gene: TRBJ1-1
abundance: .
CDR3aa: CASSLYGGRLTEAFF
CDR3nt: TGTGCCAGCAGCTTGTATGGGGGGAGGCTCACTGAAGCTTTCTTT

d_gene: TRBD1
v_gene: TRBV28
j_gene: TRBJ1-5
abundance: .
CDR3aa: CASSRTGGNQPQHF
CDR3nt: TGTGCCAGCAGCCGGACAGGGGGCAATCAGCCCCAGCATTTT

d_gene: .
v_gene: TRBV6-5
j_gene: TRBJ2-5
abundance: once
CDR3aa: CASSYSPDSQETQYF
CDR3nt: TGTGCCAGCAGTTACTCACCAGACTCCCAAGAGACCCAGTACTTC

d_gene: TRBD2
v_gene: TRBV9
j_gene: TRBJ2-5
abundance: .
CDR3aa: CASSVLAGGPEETQYF
CDR3nt: TGTGCCAGCAGCGTACTAGCGGGAGGGCCAGAAGAGACCCAGTACTTC

d_gene: .
v_gene: TRBV10-3
j_gene: TRBJ1-1
abundance: once
CDR3aa: CAIGRQENTEAFF
CDR3nt: TGTGCCATCGGGCGACAGGAAAACACTGAAGCTTTCTTT

d_gene: .
v_gene: TRBV27
j_gene: TRBJ1-4
abundance: .
CDR3aa: CASSPYRATNEKLFF
CDR3nt: TGTGCCAGCAGTCCTTACAGGGCAACTAATGAAAAACTGTTTTTT

d_gene: .
v_gene: TRBV30
j_gene: TRBJ2-5
abundance: .
CDR3aa: CAWTTGLTEETQYF
CDR3nt: TGTGCCTGGACTACCGGACTAACCGAAGAGACCCAGTACTTC

d_gene: TRBD1
v_gene: TRBV6-1
j_gene: TRBJ2-7
abundance: .
CDR3aa: CASRSGTGHSYEQYF
CDR3nt: TGTGCCAGCAGGAGTGGGACAGGGCACTCCTACGAGCAGTACTTC